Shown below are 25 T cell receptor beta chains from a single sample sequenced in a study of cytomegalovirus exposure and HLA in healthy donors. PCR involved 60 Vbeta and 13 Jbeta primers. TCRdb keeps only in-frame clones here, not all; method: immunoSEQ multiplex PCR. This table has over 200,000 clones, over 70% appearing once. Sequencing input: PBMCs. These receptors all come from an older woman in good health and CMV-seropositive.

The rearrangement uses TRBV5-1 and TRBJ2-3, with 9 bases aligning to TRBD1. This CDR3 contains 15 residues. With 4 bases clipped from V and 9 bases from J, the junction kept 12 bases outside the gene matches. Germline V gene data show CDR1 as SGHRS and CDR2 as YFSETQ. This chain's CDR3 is CASSQMGQGPITQYF. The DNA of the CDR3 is TGCGCCAGCAGCCAAATGGGACAGGGTCCCATCACGCAGTATTTT.

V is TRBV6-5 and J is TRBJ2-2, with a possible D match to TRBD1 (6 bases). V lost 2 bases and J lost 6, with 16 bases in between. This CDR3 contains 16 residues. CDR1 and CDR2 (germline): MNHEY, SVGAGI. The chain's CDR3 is CASSYGSVRGSGELFF. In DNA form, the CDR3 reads TGTGCCAGCAGTTACGGGTCCGTCAGGGGATCCGGGGAGCTGTTTTTT.

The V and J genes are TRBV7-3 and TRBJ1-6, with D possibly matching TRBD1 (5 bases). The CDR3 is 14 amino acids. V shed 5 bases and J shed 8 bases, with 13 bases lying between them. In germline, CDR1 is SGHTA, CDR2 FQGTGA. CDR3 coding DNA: TGTGCCAGCAGCGCGGGACCAGAATATTCACCCCTCCACTTT. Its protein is CASSAGPEYSPLHF.

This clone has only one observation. For the CDR3, the DNA is TGTGCCAGCAGGGACACAGGGGTAGACGGCTACACCTTC. It translates to CASRDTGVDGYTF. The rearrangement joins TRBV28 to TRBJ1-2, with TRBD1 matching over 7 bases. With 6 bases clipped from V and 8 bases from J, the junction kept 9 bases outside the gene matches. The germline V gene has CDR1 MDHEN and CDR2 SYDVKM. This CDR3 comprises 13 residues.

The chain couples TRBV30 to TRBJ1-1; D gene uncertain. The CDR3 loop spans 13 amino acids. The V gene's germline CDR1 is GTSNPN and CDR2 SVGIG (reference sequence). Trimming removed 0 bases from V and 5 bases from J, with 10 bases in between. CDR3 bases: TGTGCCTGGAGTGTATTAGGGAGGACTGAAGCTTTCTTT. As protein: CAWSVLGRTEAFF.

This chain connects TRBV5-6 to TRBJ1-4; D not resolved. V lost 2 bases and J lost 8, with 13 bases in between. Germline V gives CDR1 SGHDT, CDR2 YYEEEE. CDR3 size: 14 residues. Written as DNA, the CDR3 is TGTGCCAGCAGCTTAGTGACGGGGATCGAAAAACTGTTTTTT. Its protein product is CASSLVTGIEKLFF.

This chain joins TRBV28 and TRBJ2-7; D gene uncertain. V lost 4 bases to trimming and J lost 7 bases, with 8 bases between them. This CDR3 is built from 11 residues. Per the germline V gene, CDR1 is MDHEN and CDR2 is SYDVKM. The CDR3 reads CASSYQLEQYF. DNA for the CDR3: TGTGCCAGCAGTTACCAGTTGGAGCAGTACTTC.

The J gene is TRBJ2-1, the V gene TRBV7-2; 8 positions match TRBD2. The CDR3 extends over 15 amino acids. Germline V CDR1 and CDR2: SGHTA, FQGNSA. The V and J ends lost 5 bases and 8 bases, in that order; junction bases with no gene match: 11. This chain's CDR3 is CASSIQRGRGDEQFF. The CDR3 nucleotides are TGTGCCAGCAGCATCCAGCGGGGGCGAGGGGATGAGCAGTTCTTC. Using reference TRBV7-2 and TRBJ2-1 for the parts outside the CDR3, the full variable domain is GAGVSQSPSNKVTEKGKDVELRCDPISGHTALYWYRQSLGQGLEFLIYFQGNSAPDKSGLPSDRFSAERTGGSVSTLTIQRTQQEDSAVYLCASSIQRGRGDEQFFGPGTRLTVL.

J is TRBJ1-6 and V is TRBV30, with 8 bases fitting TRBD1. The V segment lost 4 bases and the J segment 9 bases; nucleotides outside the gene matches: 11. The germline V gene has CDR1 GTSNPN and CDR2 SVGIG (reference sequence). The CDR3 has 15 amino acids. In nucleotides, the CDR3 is TGTGCCTGGAATAACGGACAGGGTGGCTCTTCACCCCTCCACTTT. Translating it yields CAWNNGQGGSSPLHF.

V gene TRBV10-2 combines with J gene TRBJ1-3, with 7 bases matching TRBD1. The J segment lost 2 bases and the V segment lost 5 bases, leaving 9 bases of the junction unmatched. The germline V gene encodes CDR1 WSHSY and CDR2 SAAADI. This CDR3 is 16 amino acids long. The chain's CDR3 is CASSHATTGAGNTIYF. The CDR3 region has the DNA TGCGCCAGCAGTCACGCAACCACAGGGGCTGGAAACACCATATATTTT.

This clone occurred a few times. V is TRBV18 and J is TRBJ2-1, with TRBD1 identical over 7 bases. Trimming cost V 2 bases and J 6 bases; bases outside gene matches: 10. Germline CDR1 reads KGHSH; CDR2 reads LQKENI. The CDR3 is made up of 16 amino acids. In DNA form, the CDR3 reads TGTGCCAGCTCACCAAGGGGACAGACCCTAGGCAATGAGCAGTTCTTC. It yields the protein CASSPRGQTLGNEQFF.

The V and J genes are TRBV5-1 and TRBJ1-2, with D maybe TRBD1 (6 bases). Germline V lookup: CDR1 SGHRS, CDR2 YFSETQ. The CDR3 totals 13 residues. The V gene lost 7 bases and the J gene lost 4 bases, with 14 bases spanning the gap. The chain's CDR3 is CASGPGAGYGYTF. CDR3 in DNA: TGCGCCAGCGGACCAGGGGCGGGCTATGGCTACACCTTC.

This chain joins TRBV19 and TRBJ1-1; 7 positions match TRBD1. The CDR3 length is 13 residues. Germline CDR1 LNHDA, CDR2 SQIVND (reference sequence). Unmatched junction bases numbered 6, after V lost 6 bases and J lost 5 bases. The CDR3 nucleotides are TGTGCCAGTAGCCCCGGGACAGAGACTGAAGCTTTCTTT. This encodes CASSPGTETEAFF.

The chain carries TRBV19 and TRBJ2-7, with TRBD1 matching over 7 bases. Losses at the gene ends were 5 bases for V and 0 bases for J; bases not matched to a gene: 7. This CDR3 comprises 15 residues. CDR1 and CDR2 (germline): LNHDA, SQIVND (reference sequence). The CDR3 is CASSSGQSPSYEQYF. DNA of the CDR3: TGTGCCAGTAGTTCGGGACAGTCGCCCTCCTACGAGCAGTACTTC.

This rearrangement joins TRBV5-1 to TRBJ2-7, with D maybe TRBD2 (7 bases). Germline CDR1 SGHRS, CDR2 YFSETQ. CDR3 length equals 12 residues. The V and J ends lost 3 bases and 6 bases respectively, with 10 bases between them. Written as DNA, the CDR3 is TGCGCCAGCAGCTCCCGGGGGGCCGAGCAGTACTTC. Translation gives CASSSRGAEQYF.

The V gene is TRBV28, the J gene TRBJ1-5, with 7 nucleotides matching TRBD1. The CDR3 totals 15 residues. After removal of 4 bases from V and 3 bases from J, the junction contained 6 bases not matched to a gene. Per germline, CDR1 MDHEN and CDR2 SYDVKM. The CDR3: CASSWDRYFNQPQHF. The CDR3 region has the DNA TGTGCCAGCAGTTGGGACAGATACTTCAATCAGCCCCAGCATTTT.

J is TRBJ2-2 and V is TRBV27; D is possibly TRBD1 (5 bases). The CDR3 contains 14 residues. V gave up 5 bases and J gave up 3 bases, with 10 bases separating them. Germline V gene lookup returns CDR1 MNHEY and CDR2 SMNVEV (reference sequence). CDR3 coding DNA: TGTGCCAGCAGTCCAAGACAGTACACCGGGGAGCTGTTTTTT. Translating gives CASSPRQYTGELFF.

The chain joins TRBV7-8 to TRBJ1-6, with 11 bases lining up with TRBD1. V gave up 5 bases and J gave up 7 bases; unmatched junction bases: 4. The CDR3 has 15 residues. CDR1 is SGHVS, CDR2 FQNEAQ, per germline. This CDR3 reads CASSPGQGANSPLHF. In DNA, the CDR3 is TGTGCCAGCAGCCCCGGACAGGGGGCAAATTCACCCCTCCACTTT.

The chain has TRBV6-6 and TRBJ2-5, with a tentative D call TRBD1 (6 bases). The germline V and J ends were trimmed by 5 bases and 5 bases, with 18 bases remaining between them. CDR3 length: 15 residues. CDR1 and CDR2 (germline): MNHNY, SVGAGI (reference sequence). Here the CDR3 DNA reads TGTGCCAGCAGTCTTGGACAGACGCCCCCCGAGACCCAGTACTTC. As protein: CASSLGQTPPETQYF.

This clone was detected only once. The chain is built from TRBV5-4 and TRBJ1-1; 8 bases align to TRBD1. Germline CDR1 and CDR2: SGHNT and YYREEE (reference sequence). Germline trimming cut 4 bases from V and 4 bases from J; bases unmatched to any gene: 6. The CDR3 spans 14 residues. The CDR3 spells CASSRDRSGTEAFF. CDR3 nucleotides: TGTGCCAGCAGCCGGGACAGGTCTGGCACTGAAGCTTTCTTT.

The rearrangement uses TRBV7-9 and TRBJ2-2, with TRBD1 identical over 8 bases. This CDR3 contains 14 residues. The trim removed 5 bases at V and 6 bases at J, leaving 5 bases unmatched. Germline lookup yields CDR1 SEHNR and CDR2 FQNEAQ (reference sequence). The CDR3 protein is CASSDGQGPGELFF. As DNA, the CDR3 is TGTGCCAGCAGCGACGGACAGGGACCCGGGGAGCTGTTTTTT.

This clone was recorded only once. The CDR3 nucleotides are TGTGCCAGCAGCAGAAATCCGACAGGGAACTATGGCTACACCTTC. Its protein is CASSRNPTGNYGYTF. V is TRBV6-5 and J is TRBJ1-2; 7 bases are a match to TRBD1. The CDR3 runs to 15 residues. J lost 2 bases, V lost 6 bases, and 9 bases had no gene match. In germline, CDR1 is MNHEY, CDR2 SVGAGI.

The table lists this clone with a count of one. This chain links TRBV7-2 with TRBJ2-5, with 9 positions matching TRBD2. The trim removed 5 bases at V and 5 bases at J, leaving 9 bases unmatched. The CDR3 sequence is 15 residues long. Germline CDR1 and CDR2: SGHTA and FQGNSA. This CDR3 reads CASSRAGGQWETQYF. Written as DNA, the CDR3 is TGTGCCAGCAGCCGGGCGGGGGGGCAATGGGAGACCCAGTACTTC. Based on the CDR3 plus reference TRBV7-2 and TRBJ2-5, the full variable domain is GAGVSQSPSNKVTEKGKDVELRCDPISGHTALYWYRQSLGQGLEFLIYFQGNSAPDKSGLPSDRFSAERTGGSVSTLTIQRTQQEDSAVYLCASSRAGGQWETQYFGPGTRLLVL.

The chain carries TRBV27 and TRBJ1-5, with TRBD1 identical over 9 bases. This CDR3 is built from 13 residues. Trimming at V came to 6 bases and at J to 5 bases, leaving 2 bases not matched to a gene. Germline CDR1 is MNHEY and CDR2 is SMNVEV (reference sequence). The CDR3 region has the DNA TGTGCCAGCAGGGGACAGGGCCATCAGCCCCAGCATTTT. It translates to CASRGQGHQPQHF.

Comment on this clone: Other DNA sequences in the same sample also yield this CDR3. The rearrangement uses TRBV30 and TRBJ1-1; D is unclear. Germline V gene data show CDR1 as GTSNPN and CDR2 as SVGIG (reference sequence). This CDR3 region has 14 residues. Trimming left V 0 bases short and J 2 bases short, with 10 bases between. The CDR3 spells CAWSVLTPNTEAFF. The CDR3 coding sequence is TGTGCCTGGAGTGTCCTGACACCAAACACTGAAGCTTTCTTT.